Included here is one T cell receptor (beta chain) sequence, with context. The data were obtained in a study of blood T cell repertoires in COVID-19. Study information: Acute and convalescent COVID-19 specimens originated in the United States, Italy and Spain.

Patients in Seattle were enrolled during active infection, then followed longitudinally. In the original analysis: Estimated nucleated cell counts came from reference gene primer amplification. This table comes from immunoSEQ multiplex PCR, and its TCRdb copy is limited to in-frame clones, with some not included. That table supplies the V and J calls and clone size; D and trimming were determined from the DNA. The sample has about 250,000 clones; approximately 85% are singletons. This CDR3 has 15 residues. Germline V lookup: CDR1 LNHDA, CDR2 SQIVND (reference sequence). Trimming removed 6 bases from V and 9 bases from J; junction bases left unmatched: 12.

The V call is TRBV19, the J call TRBJ2-5; the match to TRBD2 covers 11 bases. This TCR came from a man in his forties or fifties with COVID-19, enrolled during active disease. Sequencing input: peripheral blood. The CDR3 here is CASRNTGTSGGAQYF. CDR3 nucleotide sequence: TGTGCCAGTAGGAACACCGGGACTAGCGGAGGGGCCCAGTACTTC.